This T cell receptor (beta chain) was captured in a study of TIL therapy for anti-PD-1-resistant metastatic lung cancer (dated by TCRdb to the early 2020s). Context from the whole study: Enrolled patients had a median age of approximately 49 years (range about 38-85) and a median tumor PD-L1 proportion score of about 5.9%. Most of the cohort had lung adenocarcinoma, including four EGFR-mutant tumors and two ALK-rearranged tumors, and half of the patients were either current or former smokers. Tumor and peripheral blood T cell receptor beta sequencing was used to track clonotypes across tumor, expanded TIL product and serial blood samples. A median non-synonymous tumor mutation burden of 1.5 mutations per megabase was determined across the cohort by whole-exome sequencing.

Overall study outcomes, separate from this receptor: TIL culture showed high clonal turnover, with many enriched product clones undetected in the baseline tumor, suggesting clonal contraction rather than faithful expansion. The cohort was highly selected, including more treatment-naive, never-smoker and oncogene-addicted patients than is typical, which limits generalizability. The study protocol defined all tumor marker inferences as exploratory. Higher clonality and lower diversity were observed in expanded TIL cultures than in baseline intratumoral T cells (median clonality roughly 6% vs 31%, p < 0.0001).

This clone was picked up a small number of times. There is no known antigen for this receptor. Base-call qualities are not available, and no considerably larger clone is one nucleotide away. Taken with the paper, the label for time point translates to: pre-treatment sample, taken before nivolumab and TIL therapy. The baseline tumor samples were excised metastases, mostly pleural nodules or supraclavicular lymph nodes, taken from the same resection that was used to grow TIL. Tumors were harvested prior to any PD-1/PD-L1 blockade, after which nivolumab was administered to patients, and lymphodepletion, expanded TIL infusion and IL-2 were given to patients who progressed. A phase I trial run at two centers enrolled adults with stage 4 NSCLC between October 2017 and 2020. The samples were drawn from an open-label, single-arm phase I trial testing tumor-infiltrating lymphocyte therapy combined with nivolumab in advanced non-small cell lung cancer. For each resected tumor, portions were snap-frozen in liquid nitrogen and kept at -80 degrees C. Tumor regions of interest were chosen on H&E sections by laser-capture macrodissection, pulverized into roughly 14 mg aliquots, and extracted with Qiagen Allprep kits.

The junction shows trimming of 3 bases on V and 8 bases on J, plus 15 bases between the germline ends. CDR1 and CDR2 are drawn from the germline V gene (reference sequence): SGHNT, YYREEE. From the cysteine through the phenylalanine, the CDR3 covers 14 amino acids. Here the CDR3 DNA is all that survives: 42 bases in frame from base 1. The immunoSEQ v3 hsTCRB kit was used to amplify TCR beta CDR3 regions from genomic DNA through bias-controlled multiplex PCR. The TCR libraries were sequenced on an Illumina NextSeq 500 to 2 million or so read pairs for survey level or about 5-6.5 million read pairs for deep level. Per the original workflow: Clonality was reported by immunoSEQ Analyzer software, which also assigned V, D and J genes and filtered out non-productive sequences. To compare repertoires between infused TIL and blood, productive Simpson clonality was used along with the Morisita overlap index of productive TRB rearrangements. TCRdb limited this immuneACCESS table to in-frame rearrangements with V and J called. A share of clones is missing; checked studies link under half to unresolved V genes, and the rest is unexplained. V and J calls plus clone size are reproduced from that table; the DNA served to infer D and trimming. The sample table contains 25,000 to 30,000 clones; only one count was recorded for roughly two thirds of them. The top ten clonotypes cover about 16% of the sample.

The rearrangement combines TRBV5-4 with TRBJ2-1; TRBD1 could be the D gene, as 6 bases match. This clonotype was obtained from a woman between 30 and 85 years old with non-small cell lung cancer. This sample comprised tumor tissue, obtained at baseline. For the CDR3, the sequence is CASSSTGLKDEQFF. The nucleotides read TGTGCCAGCAGCTCGACAGGCCTCAAGGATGAGCAGTTCTTC.